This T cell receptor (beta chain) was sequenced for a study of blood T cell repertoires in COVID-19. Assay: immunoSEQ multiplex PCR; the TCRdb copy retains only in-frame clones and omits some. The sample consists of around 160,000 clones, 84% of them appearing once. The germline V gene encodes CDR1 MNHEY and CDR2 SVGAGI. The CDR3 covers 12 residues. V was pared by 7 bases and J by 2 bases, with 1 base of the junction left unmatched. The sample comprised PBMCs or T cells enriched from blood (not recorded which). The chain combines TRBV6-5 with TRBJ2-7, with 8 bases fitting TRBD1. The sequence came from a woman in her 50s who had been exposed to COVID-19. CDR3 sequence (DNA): TGTGCCAGCAAGACAGGGGCCTACGAGCAGTACTTC. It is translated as CASKTGAYEQYF.